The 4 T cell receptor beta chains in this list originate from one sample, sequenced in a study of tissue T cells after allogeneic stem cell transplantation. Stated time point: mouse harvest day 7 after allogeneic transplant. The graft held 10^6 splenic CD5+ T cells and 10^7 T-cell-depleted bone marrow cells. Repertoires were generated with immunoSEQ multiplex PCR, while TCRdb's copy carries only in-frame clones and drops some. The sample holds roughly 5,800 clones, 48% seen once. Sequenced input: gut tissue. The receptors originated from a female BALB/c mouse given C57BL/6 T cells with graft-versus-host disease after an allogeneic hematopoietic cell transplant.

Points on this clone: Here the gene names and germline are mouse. CDR3 amino acids: CASSSATEVFF. The sequenced part of the CDR3 DNA is TGTGCCAGCAGCTCCGCCACAGAAGTCTTC. The chain recombines TRBV3 with TRBJ1-1; no clear D gene. The read ends 1 residue shy of where the CDR3 ends; the end is completed using the germline J gene. The CDR3 runs 11 residues. The V gene lost 4 bases and the J gene lost 4 bases, with 4 bases spanning the gap. The germline gives CDR1 SNHLY, CDR2 FYNGKV (reference sequence).

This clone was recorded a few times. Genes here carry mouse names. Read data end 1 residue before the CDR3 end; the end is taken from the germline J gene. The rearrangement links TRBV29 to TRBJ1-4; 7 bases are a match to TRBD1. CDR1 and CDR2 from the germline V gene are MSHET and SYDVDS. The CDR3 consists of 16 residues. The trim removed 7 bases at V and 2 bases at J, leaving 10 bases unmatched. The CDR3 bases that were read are TGTGCTAGCAAGACCAGGGACAGAACCTCCAACGAAAGATTATTT. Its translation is CASKTRDRTSNERLF. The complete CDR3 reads CASKTRDRTSNERLFF.

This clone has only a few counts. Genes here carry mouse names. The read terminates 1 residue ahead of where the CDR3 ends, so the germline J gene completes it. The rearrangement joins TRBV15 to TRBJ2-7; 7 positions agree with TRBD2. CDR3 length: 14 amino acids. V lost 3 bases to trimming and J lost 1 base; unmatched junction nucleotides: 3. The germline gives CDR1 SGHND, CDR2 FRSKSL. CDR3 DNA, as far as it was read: TGTGCCAGCAGTTTGGTGGGGGGATCCTATGAACAGTAC. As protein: CASSLVGGSYEQY. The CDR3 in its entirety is CASSLVGGSYEQYF.

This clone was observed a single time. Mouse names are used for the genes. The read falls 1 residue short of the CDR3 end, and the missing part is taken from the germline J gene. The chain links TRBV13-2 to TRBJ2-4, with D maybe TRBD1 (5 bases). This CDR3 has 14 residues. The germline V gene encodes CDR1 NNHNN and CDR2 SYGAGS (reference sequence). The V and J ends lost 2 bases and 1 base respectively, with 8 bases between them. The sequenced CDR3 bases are TGTGCCAGCGGTGACAGGGATCGTCAAAACACCTTGTAC. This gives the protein CASGDRDRQNTLY. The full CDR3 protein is CASGDRDRQNTLYF.